This TCR beta chain originates from a study of T cells expressing NK-cell markers. Overall study context: The study drew TCR beta repertoires from sorted CD3+CD56+NKG2C+, CD3+CD56+NKG2C- and CD3+CD56-NKG2C+ T cells. HCMV seropositivity characterized most of the eight sequenced donors, and seronegativity one.

TCRdb re-called the 5' RACE reads and shows each CDR3 protein once, DNA omitted. In all, the sample yields 500,000 or so distinct CDR3 sequences. The sequenced sample was blood T cells: a sorted CD56 or NKG2C T cell subset, CD4+ or CD8+ T cells, or bulk PBMC T cells (not recorded which). This TCR derives from a man younger than 35 in good health.

CDR3 sequence: CSGIAGGRYEQYF. The rearrangement uses TRBV29-1 and TRBJ2-7; TCRdb proposes TRBD2, but this gene call is untestable without DNA. Germline-derived CDR1 and CDR2 are SQVTM and ANQGSEA. CDR3 length: 13 amino acids.